A single sample gave rise to the 8 T cell receptor beta chains below, sequenced in a study of post-analysis software for immune sequencing data. Study-wide results and caveats: TRBV segments more frequent in patients than in controls numbered several and included TRBV5-6, TRBV5-1 and TRBV20-1.

Which antigens these TCRs recognize remains unknown. Included in the TCR beta cDNA libraries were unique molecular identifiers. TCRdb fed the PCR reads into MiXCR, producing one record per CDR3 protein. The data contain over 300,000 distinct CDR3 sequences, less than 35% of them seen just once; the ten biggest clones take up around an eighth. The sample comprised blood. The receptors come from a girl between 10 and 17 years old with multiple sclerosis.

This chain joins TRBV5-1 and TRBJ2-5; 7 bases are a match to TRBD1. The CDR3 length is 14 residues. The germline V gene encodes CDR1 SGHRS and CDR2 YFSETQ. Trimming cost V 4 bases and J 3 bases; bases outside gene matches: 6. The CDR3 sequence: CASSPAGTEETQYF. Here the CDR3 DNA reads TGCGCCAGCAGCCCGGCCGGGACAGAAGAGACCCAGTACTTC.

V gene TRBV20-1 combines with J gene TRBJ2-3; 7 positions match TRBD1. CDR1 DFQATT and CDR2 SNEGSKA come from the germline V gene (reference sequence). Germline trimming cut 3 bases from V and 2 bases from J; bases unmatched to any gene: 5. The CDR3 runs to 14 residues. CDR3 in DNA: TGCAGTGCTAGCCGGGACAGACCCACAGATACGCAGTATTTT. Protein: CSASRDRPTDTQYF.

V and J are TRBV4-2 and TRBJ1-5; the D gene is possibly TRBD1 (5 bases). V lost 0 bases to trimming and J lost 1 base, with 7 bases between them. The CDR3 spans 15 residues. Germline loops: CDR1 LGHNA, CDR2 YNFKEQ. CDR3 loop: CASSQEDKSNQPQHF. In nucleotides, the CDR3 is TGTGCCAGCAGCCAAGAGGACAAAAGCAATCAGCCCCAGCATTTT.

The chain carries TRBV6-5 and TRBJ1-1; TRBD1 is a possible D gene (6 bases). Germline assignment: CDR1 MNHEY and CDR2 SVGAGI. V shed 2 bases and J shed 0 bases, with 13 bases lying between them. The CDR3 extends over 16 amino acids. The chain's CDR3 is CASSYASGALNTEAFF. CDR3 DNA: TGTGCCAGCAGTTACGCCTCAGGGGCCCTGAACACTGAAGCTTTCTTT.

This clonotype was picked up a small number of times. The chain joins TRBV9 to TRBJ2-7; D remains ambiguous. The germline V gene has CDR1 SGDLS and CDR2 YYNGEE. CDR3 length equals 14 residues. V shed 0 bases and J shed 2 bases, with 9 bases lying between them. The CDR3 sequence: CASSVVGDTYEQYF. The CDR3 DNA reads as TGTGCCAGCAGCGTAGTAGGCGATACCTACGAGCAGTACTTC.

A few counts support this clonotype. This sequence joins TRBV12-3 or TRBV12-4 and TRBJ1-1; unclear D gene. V was cut by 3 bases and J by 1 base, with 9 bases left in between. This CDR3 comprises 14 residues. CDR3 loop: CASSFPTENTEAFF. For the CDR3, the DNA is TGTGCCAGCAGTTTCCCAACAGAGAACACTGAAGCTTTCTTT.

This clonotype was recorded once. This sequence joins TRBV12-3 or TRBV12-4 and TRBJ1-3, with D uncertain. The ends were cut back, 1 base at V and 0 bases at J, with 10 bases in the middle. The CDR3 totals 16 residues. CDR3 region: CASSLGAGSSGNTIYF. CDR3 DNA sequence: TGTGCCAGCAGTTTAGGGGCCGGATCCTCTGGAAACACCATATATTTT.

V usage is TRBV20-1 and J usage is TRBJ2-7; TRBD1 agrees at 7 bases. The J segment lost 2 bases and the V segment lost 0 bases, leaving 13 bases of the junction unmatched. CDR3 length: 17 amino acids. CDR1 and CDR2 (germline): DFQATT, SNEGSKA (reference sequence). The CDR3 region is CSARDLWGSGTAYEQYF. Here the CDR3 DNA reads TGCAGTGCTAGAGATCTCTGGGGATCTGGGACAGCCTACGAGCAGTACTTC.